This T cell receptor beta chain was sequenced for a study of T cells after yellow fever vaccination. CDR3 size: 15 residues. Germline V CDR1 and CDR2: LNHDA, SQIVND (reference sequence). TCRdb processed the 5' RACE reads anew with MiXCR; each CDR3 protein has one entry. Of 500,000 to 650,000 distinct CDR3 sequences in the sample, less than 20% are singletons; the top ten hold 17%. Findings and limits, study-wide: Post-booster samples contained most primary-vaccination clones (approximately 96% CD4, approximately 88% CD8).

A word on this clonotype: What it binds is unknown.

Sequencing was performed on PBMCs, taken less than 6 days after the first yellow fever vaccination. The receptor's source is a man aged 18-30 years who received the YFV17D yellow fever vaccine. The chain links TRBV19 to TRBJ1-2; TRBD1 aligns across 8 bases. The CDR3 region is CATEPKDRDSYGYTF. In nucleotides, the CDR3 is TGTGCGACCGAACCTAAGGACAGGGATAGTTATGGCTACACCTTC.